The 20 T cell receptor beta chains below come from one sample, sequenced in a study of early T cells in non-severe SARS-CoV-2 infection. TCRdb used MiXCR to reprocess the 5' RACE reads, holding one entry per CDR3 protein. Here the sample spans fewer than 65,000 distinct CDR3 sequences, less than 9.5% being singletons. The material was whole blood, obtained at baseline. All receptors derive from an adult who was a healthcare worker with PCR-confirmed SARS-CoV-2 infection or an uninfected control (not recorded which).

In this sample, this clonotype turned up many times. The V call is TRBV10-1, the J call TRBJ1-5; D call uncertain. The V and J ends lost 2 bases and 4 bases respectively, with 15 bases between them. The germline V gene encodes CDR1 WNHNN and CDR2 SYGVQD (reference sequence). The CDR3 has 16 residues. CDR3 protein: CASSEAPPMGNQPQHF. CDR3 nucleotide sequence: TGCGCCAGCAGTGAGGCGCCGCCAATGGGAAATCAGCCCCAGCATTTT.

V is TRBV5-1 and J is TRBJ2-7; either TRBD1 or TRBD2 may fit D (7 bases each). V lost 4 bases, J lost 2 bases, and 13 bases lay in between. Germline CDR1 reads SGHRS; CDR2 reads YFSETQ. This CDR3 contains 14 residues. CDR3 DNA: TGCGCCAGCAGCGGGAGGGACAGCACCTACGAGCAGTACTTC. Amino acids: CASSGRDSTYEQYF.

The chain couples TRBV12-3 or TRBV12-4 to TRBJ2-5, with 7 bases that match TRBD2. The V and J ends lost 6 bases and 5 bases, in that order; junction bases with no gene match: 9. This CDR3 region has 14 residues. DNA of the CDR3: TGTGCCAGCAGCCCCCGCGGGGAGGGGGAGACCCAGTACTTC. Translating it yields CASSPRGEGETQYF.

The chain links TRBV20-1 to TRBJ2-1; D might be TRBD1 (5 bases). With 1 base removed from V and 1 base from J, the gap between germline ends came to 8 bases. Per germline, CDR1 DFQATT and CDR2 SNEGSKA (reference sequence). CDR3 length: 14 amino acids. Written as DNA, the CDR3 is TGCAGTGCTAGAGGGCAGGGATCCTACAATGAGCAGTTCTTC. It specifies CSARGQGSYNEQFF.

There are a few counts of this clonotype. The V and J genes are TRBV5-6 and TRBJ2-2; 7 bases fit TRBD1. CDR1 SGHDT and CDR2 YYEEEE come from the germline V gene. V shed 1 base and J 6 bases; nucleotides not matched to a gene: 0. The CDR3 totals 13 residues. This CDR3 is CASSLTGAGELFF. In DNA, the CDR3 is TGTGCCAGCAGCTTGACAGGGGCCGGGGAGCTGTTTTTT.

This sequence joins TRBV29-1 and TRBJ2-6; no firm D call. Germline assignment: CDR1 SQVTM and CDR2 ANQGSEA. V lost 0 bases, J lost 1 base, and 4 bases lay in between. This CDR3 contains 14 residues. The CDR3 coding sequence is TGCAGCGTTGAAGATCCGTCTGGGGCCAACGTCCTGACTTTC. Translated: CSVEDPSGANVLTF.

This clonotype has more than one count but fewer than ten. The chain employs TRBV20-1 and TRBJ2-7; 8 bases match TRBD1. The CDR3 runs 12 residues. V lost 6 bases and J lost 5; bases outside the gene matches: 6. Germline V lookup: CDR1 DFQATT, CDR2 SNEGSKA (reference sequence). CDR3 in DNA: TGCAGTGCCCGGACAGGGCCCCACGAGCAGTACTTC. Translated: CSARTGPHEQYF.

This clonotype was observed at least ten times. This rearrangement joins TRBV11-2 to TRBJ2-3; the D is unclear. Trimming removed 0 bases at V and 8 bases at J, with 12 bases between. Germline CDR1 SGHAT, CDR2 FQNNGV. The CDR3 totals 14 residues. In DNA, the CDR3 is TGTGCCAGCAGCTTAGATCCCCATGCTGGTACGCAGTATTTT. Translation gives CASSLDPHAGTQYF.

In this sample, this clonotype turned up many times. This rearrangement joins TRBV19 to TRBJ2-5; either TRBD1 or TRBD2 may fit D (6 bases each). Germline V lookup: CDR1 LNHDA, CDR2 SQIVND (reference sequence). The V gene lost 10 bases and the J gene lost 5 bases, with 23 bases spanning the gap. CDR3 length: 15 residues. The CDR3 here is CATRPRGEKGETQYF. DNA for the CDR3: TGTGCCACGCGGCCGAGGGGGGAGAAGGGGGAGACCCAGTACTTC.

Ten or more counts support this clonotype. The chain has TRBV6-5 and TRBJ2-3; no clear D gene. Germline CDR1 is MNHEY and CDR2 is SVGAGI. V was shortened by 1 base and J by 8 bases, with 19 bases between the two germline ends. This CDR3 is 16 amino acids long. This CDR3 reads CASSYFVPTVTGTQYF. The CDR3 DNA reads TGTGCCAGCAGTTACTTCGTACCGACTGTCACTGGTACGCAGTATTTT.

The rearrangement uses TRBV2 and TRBJ2-3, with D possibly TRBD2 on 6 matching bases. Per germline, CDR1 SNHLY and CDR2 FYNNEI. Trimming took off 6 bases at V and 0 bases at J, with 19 bases between the two ends. This CDR3 is 17 amino acids long. The CDR3 loop is CASSPVGLGRSTDTQYF. Here the CDR3 DNA reads TGTGCCAGCAGCCCCGTGGGGTTGGGGAGGAGCACAGATACGCAGTATTTT.

The chain combines TRBV7-9 with TRBJ2-2, with 7 positions matching TRBD1. Trimming at V came to 5 bases and at J to 5 bases, leaving 8 bases not matched to a gene. The CDR3 extends over 15 amino acids. Looked up from germline, CDR1 is SEHNR and CDR2 is FQNEAQ (reference sequence). The CDR3 here is CASSPSLTGTGELFF. The CDR3 DNA reads TGTGCCAGCAGCCCCAGCCTGACAGGGACCGGGGAGCTGTTTTTT.

This clonotype was picked up many times. V gene TRBV29-1 combines with J gene TRBJ2-1; 8 nucleotides agree with TRBD2. This CDR3 region has 13 residues. The V gene's germline CDR1 is SQVTM and CDR2 ANQGSEA. Trimming at V came to 5 bases and at J to 8 bases, leaving 8 bases not matched to a gene. CDR3 coding DNA: TGCAGCGTTCCCCGGGAGGGCCTCCATGAGCAGTTCTTC. Translation gives CSVPREGLHEQFF.

This chain connects TRBV7-6 to TRBJ2-7; no clear D gene. V lost 5 bases and J 5 bases, leaving 13 bases between the germline ends. CDR1 is SGHVS, CDR2 FNYEAQ, per germline. The CDR3 runs to 13 residues. The CDR3 sequence: CASSDPVTNEQYF. In DNA form, the CDR3 reads TGTGCCAGCAGCGATCCTGTAACAAACGAGCAGTACTTC.

This clonotype was detected many times. The chain joins TRBV6-4 to TRBJ2-3; no firm D call. The V and J ends lost 0 bases and 1 base respectively, with 5 bases between them. Germline CDR1 MRHNA, CDR2 SNTAGT. The CDR3 spans 14 residues. The CDR3 loop is CASSDSAGTDTQYF. The CDR3 region has the DNA TGTGCCAGCAGTGACTCTGCGGGCACAGATACGCAGTATTTT.

This clonotype was counted between two and nine times. The chain uses TRBV28 and TRBJ1-1; perhaps TRBD1 as D (5 bases). V was trimmed by 2 bases and J by 1 base, leaving 8 bases between them. The CDR3 covers 14 residues. CDR1 and CDR2 (germline): MDHEN, SYDVKM. This chain's CDR3 is CASSLAGTNTEAFF. In nucleotides, the CDR3 is TGTGCCAGCAGTTTAGCAGGGACGAACACTGAAGCTTTCTTT.

There are many counts of this clonotype. J is TRBJ2-5 and V is TRBV7-9; TRBD2 aligns across 11 bases. CDR1 is SEHNR and CDR2 is FQNEAQ in the germline V gene (reference sequence). CDR3 size: 14 residues. V lost 8 bases and J lost 3; bases outside the gene matches: 5. The CDR3 reads CASQLAGVEETQYF. DNA of the CDR3: TGTGCCAGCCAACTAGCGGGAGTGGAAGAGACCCAGTACTTC.

CDR3 protein: CASSQGLLAGGDTQYF. The CDR3 nucleotides are TGCGCCAGCAGCCAAGGTCTACTAGCGGGAGGAGATACGCAGTATTTT. The V call is TRBV4-1, the J call TRBJ2-3; TRBD2 agrees at 12 bases. Germline V gene lookup returns CDR1 MGHRA and CDR2 YSYEKL. V trimming: 1 base; J trimming: 5 bases; junction bases outside the gene matches: 4. The CDR3 runs 16 residues.

This clonotype appeared many times. The chain links TRBV7-3 to TRBJ2-3, with D uncertain. The CDR3 is made up of 14 amino acids. Per the germline V gene, CDR1 is SGHTA and CDR2 is FQGTGA. V was cut by 5 bases and J by 0 bases, with 9 bases left in between. The chain's CDR3 is CASSPGHSTDTQYF. In DNA form, the CDR3 reads TGTGCCAGCAGCCCAGGCCACAGCACAGATACGCAGTATTTT.

The table lists this clonotype with many counts. The chain joins TRBV12-3 or TRBV12-4 to TRBJ2-7; TRBD1 agrees at 11 bases. CDR3 length: 19 residues. V gave up 4 bases and J gave up 3 bases; unmatched junction bases: 17. The CDR3 loop reads CASSSGAGQGVLAFYEQYF. The CDR3 DNA follows: TGTGCCAGCAGTTCTGGGGCGGGACAGGGGGTCCTCGCGTTCTACGAGCAGTACTTC.